This T cell receptor beta chain was recorded in a study of long-term antiretroviral therapy in people with HIV. Notes on the study in general: The range of CDR3 lengths in HIV repertoires proved narrower than that found in controls. Blood dating 2004 to 2017 may reflect older ART regimens.

Trimming left V 4 bases short and J 4 bases short, with 13 bases between. The CDR3 has 14 amino acids. Germline-derived CDR1 and CDR2 are SGHNT and YYREEE (reference sequence). Every HIV-positive participant received treatment in the United States. Each specimen consisted of about 0.9-11 million cryopreserved PBMC prior to extraction of DNA. As concerns this clone: Its specificity is unknown.

At survey level, the immunoSEQ assay was run in its v3.0 version. Libraries were prepared by immunoSEQ multiplex PCR; TCRdb keeps only in-frame clonotypes and omits some of them. The sample has approximately 35,000 clones, 75% to 90% seen once. This receptor was identified in a young man with HIV. This specimen consisted of unsorted PBMCs, obtained 2.2 years after starting antiretroviral therapy. V and J are TRBV5-4 and TRBJ2-3; no reliable D call. CDR3 loop: CASSAKGWADTQYF. DNA of the CDR3: TGTGCCAGCAGCGCTAAAGGGTGGGCAGATACGCAGTATTTT. Complete variable domain (other parts from reference TRBV5-4 and TRBJ2-3): ETGVTQSPTHLIKTRGQQVTLRCSSQSGHNTVSWYQQALGQGPQFIFQYYREEENGRGNFPPRFSGLQFPNYSSELNVNALELDDSALYLCASSAKGWADTQYFGPGTRLTVL.